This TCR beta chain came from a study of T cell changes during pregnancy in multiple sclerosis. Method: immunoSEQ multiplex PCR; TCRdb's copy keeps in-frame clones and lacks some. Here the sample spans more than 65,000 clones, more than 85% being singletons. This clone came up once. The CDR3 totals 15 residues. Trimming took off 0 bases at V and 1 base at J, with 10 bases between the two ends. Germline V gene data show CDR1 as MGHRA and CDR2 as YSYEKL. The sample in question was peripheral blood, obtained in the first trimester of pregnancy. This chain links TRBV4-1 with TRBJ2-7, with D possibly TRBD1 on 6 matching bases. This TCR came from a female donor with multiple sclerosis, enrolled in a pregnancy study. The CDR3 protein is CASSQEDSLSYEQYF. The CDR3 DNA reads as TGCGCCAGCAGCCAAGAGGACAGTTTGTCCTACGAGCAGTACTTC.